These 2 T cell receptor beta chains were sequenced from one sample in a study of OX40 agonist ivuxolimab in advanced cancers. Sequencing used immunoSEQ multiplex PCR; TCRdb keeps in-frame clones, though not all of them. The repertoire has about 79,000 clones, 70% to 85% of them found once; the top ten carry roughly 3.4%. Source: CD4+ or CD8+ T cells sorted from blood, taken in a trial of the OX40 agonist ivuxolimab. The receptors shown here come from an adult with an advanced solid tumor such as melanoma, head and neck, liver or kidney cancer.

V is TRBV14 and J is TRBJ1-2, with 8 bases matching TRBD1. This CDR3 region has 14 residues. Trimming cost V 6 bases and J 4 bases; bases outside gene matches: 7. The germline V gene encodes CDR1 SGHDN and CDR2 FVKESK. CDR3 DNA: TGTGCCAGCAGACCCAGGGGGCGTCCCTATGGCTACACCTTC. It specifies CASRPRGRPYGYTF.

The CDR3 loop reads CASWAGEGEAFF. CDR3 coding DNA: TGCGCCAGCTGGGCAGGGGAGGGGGAAGCTTTCTTT. The V call is TRBV5-1, the J call TRBJ1-1; perhaps TRBD1 as D (6 bases). Trimming left V 7 bases short and J 8 bases short, with 15 bases between. This CDR3 contains 12 residues. CDR1 is SGHRS, CDR2 YFSETQ, per germline.